The rows below give T cell receptor beta chains drawn from one sample of a study of CD8+ T cells in alopecia areata. TCRdb's table, derived via immunoSEQ multiplex PCR, lists solely in-frame clones and lacks some. The profile covers some 150,000 clones, with 45% to 65% appearing a single time and roughly 15% taken by the ten largest. Here the sequenced sample was CD8+ T cells sorted from blood, taken at week 4, from a patient treated with tofacitinib. The receptors were gathered from a human donor with alopecia areata. Both conserved end residues are trimmed from each CDR3. Each record gives: J gene, V gene, CDR3 protein.

>TRBJ2-3|TRBV5-6
ASSQGQGASTDTQY
>TRBJ2-7|TRBV6-5
ASSYSEGWYEQY
>TRBJ1-1|TRBV30
AWREQGANTEAF
>TRBJ2-7|TRBV11-2
ASSVFQGPTYEQY
>TRBJ2-2|TRBV5-1
ASSGNRVAGELF
>TRBJ2-3|TRBV27
ASSPTLAGGFY
>TRBJ1-1|TRBV20-1
SARSNEAF
>TRBJ1-5|TRBV27
ASSGTQGTSNQPQH
>.|TRBV29-1
SVSVTSYEQY
>TRBJ2-5|TRBV9
ASSVAFGYQETQY
>TRBJ2-1|TRBV4-3
ASSQAWPSSYNEQF
>TRBJ2-1|TRBV5-4
ASSLGLAGGQTHEQF
>TRBJ1-6|TRBV25-1
ASSQEYRGSPLH
>TRBJ2-2|TRBV27
ASSSPGQHTGELF
>TRBJ1-5|TRBV2
ASSEGQGYQPQH
>TRBJ2-2|TRBV6-5
ASSIQGEGTGELF
>TRBJ1-1|TRBV11-2
ASSSPGQIFNTEAF
>TRBJ2-1|TRBV7-2
ASSAYSINEQF
>TRBJ1-1|TRBV5-1
ASSYETGLNTEAF
>TRBJ1-1|TRBV5-6
ASSPTPPGQKRTEAF
>TRBJ1-6|TRBV10-3
AIRAVGGDSPLH
>TRBJ1-2|TRBV5-6
ASSFGQALYGYT
>TRBJ2-4|TRBV30
AWSMDRASKNIQY
>TRBJ1-2|TRBV27
ASSPGQGIFGYT
>TRBJ1-1|TRBV9
ASSTRWGGEAF
>TRBJ1-1|TRBV10-3
AISAGSVAEAF
>TRBJ2-7|TRBV29-1
SVEGSSYEQY
>TRBJ2-7|TRBV28
ASSFVAGNYEQY
>TRBJ2-7|TRBV25-1
ASSGYYEQY
>TRBJ1-1|TRBV27
ASRAWTTEAF
>TRBJ1-2|TRBV5-6
ASSSGALAAGYT
>TRBJ2-2|TRBV6-5
ASSYSGKTGELF
>TRBJ1-6|TRBV30
AATKGQYNSPLH
>TRBJ1-4|TRBV13
ASSLGDEKLF
>TRBJ1-1|TRBV5-4
ASSLFSGIGDTEAF